A single sample is the source of the 21 T cell receptor beta chains below, sequenced in a study of PD-1 blockade in classical Hodgkin lymphoma. Time point specified: cycle 4 day 1 (C4D1), after about 6 weeks of nivolumab. Patients all relapsed after autologous stem cell transplantation, and there was variation in brentuximab vedotin exposure. Generated by immunoSEQ multiplex PCR, the TCRdb table keeps only in-frame clones and is missing some. The data hold tens of thousands of clones, with about 75% observed a single time. Sequencing used peripheral blood mononuclear cells (PBMCs), obtained before the fourth cycle of nivolumab. These receptors came from a human donor with classical Hodgkin lymphoma.

This clone was found a few times. V usage is TRBV10-3 and J usage is TRBJ1-5; D gene unclear. Germline V CDR1 and CDR2: ENHRY, SYGVKD. This CDR3 spans 14 amino acids. V was trimmed by 8 bases and J by 0 bases, leaving 11 bases between them. CDR3 region: CAIGRFDSNQPQHF. CDR3 DNA sequence: TGTGCCATCGGCCGATTCGATAGCAATCAGCCCCAGCATTTT.

The sample holds one count of this clone. The CDR3 here is CASSLLGSTDTQYF. The CDR3 DNA sequence: TGTGCCAGCAGCTTGCTGGGAAGCACAGATACGCAGTATTTT. V is TRBV5-4 and J is TRBJ2-3, with no clear D. Germline CDR1 SGHNT, CDR2 YYREEE (reference sequence). The V and J ends lost 1 base and 0 bases respectively, with 6 bases between them. This CDR3 is built from 14 residues.

The chain joins TRBV6-6 to TRBJ1-3; D remains ambiguous. V gave up 6 bases and J gave up 4 bases, with 13 bases separating them. CDR3 size: 14 residues. The germline gives CDR1 MNHNY, CDR2 SVGAGI (reference sequence). The CDR3 reads CASRRTVAGNTIYF. The CDR3 DNA reads as TGTGCCAGCAGAAGGACTGTTGCCGGAAACACCATATATTTT.

This chain uses TRBV5-1 with TRBJ2-7, with 8 positions matching TRBD2. Germline CDR1 and CDR2: SGHRS and YFSETQ. V trimming: 0 bases; J trimming: 6 bases; junction bases outside the gene matches: 11. CDR3 size: 16 residues. CDR3 loop: CASSLAASGPPIEQYF. As DNA, the CDR3 is TGCGCCAGCAGCTTGGCGGCTAGCGGGCCTCCTATCGAGCAGTACTTC.

This sequence joins TRBV19 and TRBJ2-5, with TRBD1 matching over 10 bases. The V gene end was trimmed by 10 bases and the J gene end by 7 bases; junction bases not matched to a gene: 9. Germline V lookup: CDR1 LNHDA, CDR2 SQIVND (reference sequence). The CDR3 has 13 amino acids. The CDR3 DNA is TGTGCCACCTCGCCGGGACAGGGGCTGACCCAGTACTTC. Encoded protein: CATSPGQGLTQYF.

The chain employs TRBV7-2 and TRBJ1-5; D remains ambiguous. Trimming took 2 bases from V and 7 from J, leaving 9 bases between them. Germline V gives CDR1 SGHTA, CDR2 FQGNSA. This CDR3 has 13 amino acids. CDR3 sequence (DNA): TGTGCCAGCAGCTTAAGGTTTACCCAGCCCCAGCATTTT. It is translated as CASSLRFTQPQHF.

The chain recombines TRBV7-9 with TRBJ2-7; 8 nucleotides match TRBD1. CDR1 is SEHNR, CDR2 FQNEAQ, per germline (reference sequence). J lost 6 bases, V lost 6 bases, and 13 bases had no gene match. This CDR3 is built from 15 residues. CDR3: CASSYYGQGASEQYF. The CDR3, as DNA: TGTGCCAGCAGTTATTACGGGCAGGGGGCTAGCGAGCAGTACTTC.

This chain links TRBV18 with TRBJ2-7; the D gene is possibly TRBD1 (5 bases). Trimming shortened V by 4 bases and J by 6 bases, and 13 bases separated the two germline ends. Germline values: CDR1 KGHSH, CDR2 LQKENI. CDR3 length equals 13 residues. The CDR3 sequence: CASSRAGQGEQYF. In DNA, the CDR3 is TGTGCCAGCTCACGAGCAGGGCAGGGCGAGCAGTACTTC. The variable domain in full, with the rest retrieved from reference TRBV18 and TRBJ2-7, is NAGVMQNPRHLVRRRGQEARLRCSPMKGHSHVYWYRQLPEEGLKFMVYLQKENIIDESGMPKERFSAEFPKEGPSILRIQQVVRGDSAAYFCASSRAGQGEQYFGPGTRLTVT.

J is TRBJ2-2 and V is TRBV27, with D maybe TRBD2 (6 bases). The germline V gene encodes CDR1 MNHEY and CDR2 SMNVEV (reference sequence). The V gene lost 2 bases and the J gene lost 6 bases, with 13 bases spanning the gap. The CDR3 totals 15 residues. CDR3 sequence (DNA): TGTGCCAGCAGTTTACGCTCAGGCGGGGCCGGGGAGCTGTTTTTT. Encoded protein: CASSLRSGGAGELFF.

This clone was recorded a few times. The genes are TRBV7-8 and TRBJ1-5; D remains unclear. CDR1 is SGHVS and CDR2 is FQNEAQ in the germline V gene. The CDR3 consists of 15 residues. V gave up 5 bases and J gave up 0 bases, with 11 bases separating them. The CDR3 spells CASSLGSSSNQPQHF. The CDR3 coding sequence is TGTGCCAGCAGCCTAGGCAGTAGTAGCAATCAGCCCCAGCATTTT.

This chain uses TRBV7-9 with TRBJ2-1; 8 nucleotides agree with TRBD2. Per the germline V gene, CDR1 is SEHNR and CDR2 is FQNEAQ (reference sequence). The length of the CDR3 is 15 residues. V shed 5 bases, J shed 6 bases, and the junction held 9 bases outside the gene matches. The CDR3 bases are TGTGCCAGCAGCACACTAGCGGACTTAACCAATGAGCAGTTCTTC. Translating gives CASSTLADLTNEQFF.

The rearrangement links TRBV5-4 to TRBJ2-7; TRBD2 might be the D (6 bases). The CDR3 runs to 13 residues. V was pared by 3 bases and J by 4 bases, with 11 bases between. CDR1 SGHNT and CDR2 YYREEE come from the germline V gene (reference sequence). The CDR3 DNA reads TGTGCCAGCAGCTGGGACGGACTATACGAGCAGTACTTC. Encoded protein: CASSWDGLYEQYF.

This chain connects TRBV27 to TRBJ2-5; possibly TRBD1 or TRBD2 for D (5 bases each). CDR3 size: 14 residues. CDR1 MNHEY and CDR2 SMNVEV come from the germline V gene (reference sequence). Trimming cost V 3 bases and J 2 bases, with 10 bases left between them. This CDR3 is CASSLRDGQETQYF. The CDR3 DNA is TGTGCCAGCAGTTTGAGGGACGGACAAGAGACCCAGTACTTC.

V and J are TRBV30 and TRBJ2-2; D gene unclear. Trimming removed 4 bases at V and 6 bases at J, with 12 bases between. Germline values: CDR1 GTSNPN, CDR2 SVGIG (reference sequence). This CDR3 is built from 13 residues. CDR3 sequence (DNA): TGTGCCTGGACCTTAGGTCTGGCCGGGGAGCTGTTTTTT. It specifies CAWTLGLAGELFF.

The rearrangement joins TRBV29-1 to TRBJ1-2, with D possibly matching TRBD1 (6 bases). V was pared by 1 base and J by 3 bases, with 12 bases between. The CDR3 is 14 amino acids. Germline loops: CDR1 SQVTM, CDR2 ANQGSEA. Here the CDR3 reads CSVEGEAGDYGYTF. CDR3 DNA sequence: TGCAGCGTTGAAGGAGAAGCAGGGGACTATGGCTACACCTTC.

The V gene is TRBV10-2, the J gene TRBJ2-7; TRBD2 matches at 9 bases. Germline V gene data show CDR1 as WSHSY and CDR2 as SAAADI. This CDR3 region has 14 residues. V was pared by 8 bases and J by 3 bases, with 8 bases of the junction left unmatched. The CDR3 DNA sequence: TGCGCCAGCCGACCGGGACTAGCCCTCTACGAGCAGTACTTC. Translated, it gives CASRPGLALYEQYF.

This CDR3 reads CSVVPRTTDTQYF. CDR3 DNA: TGCAGCGTTGTACCCAGAACCACAGATACGCAGTATTTT. This chain links TRBV29-1 with TRBJ2-3; the D is unclear. This CDR3 is built from 13 residues. V was shortened by 4 bases and J by 2 bases, with 10 bases between the two germline ends. The germline V gene has CDR1 SQVTM and CDR2 ANQGSEA.

With respect to this clone: A junction end diverges from the germline sequence, so it may reflect a read error. V is TRBV6-1 and J is TRBJ1-1, with TRBD1 as a possible D gene (5 bases). The CDR3 runs 12 residues. In germline, CDR1 is MNHNS, CDR2 SASEGT. In DNA, the CDR3 is TGTGCCAGCAGTGAAAATGCGGCAGGGAGGAGGTTT. The encoded protein is CASSENAAGRRF.

V is TRBV29-1 and J is TRBJ2-5; D call uncertain. Germline lookup yields CDR1 SQVTM and CDR2 ANQGSEA. The CDR3 consists of 12 residues. V gave up 3 bases and J gave up 2 bases, with 7 bases separating them. Here the CDR3 reads CSVEETQETQYF. The CDR3 bases are TGCAGCGTTGAGGAGACGCAAGAGACCCAGTACTTC.

The gene calls are TRBV9 and TRBJ2-2, with TRBD2 matching over 7 bases. The V gene's germline CDR1 is SGDLS and CDR2 YYNGEE. The CDR3 extends over 15 amino acids. Trimming took 3 bases from V and 6 from J; bases not matched to a gene: 8. This CDR3 is CASSDAGGKAGELFF. The CDR3 nucleotides read TGTGCCAGCAGCGACGCCGGGGGGAAGGCCGGGGAGCTGTTTTTT. Drawing the rest from reference TRBV9 and TRBJ2-2, the complete variable domain is DSGVTQTPKHLITATGQRVTLRCSPRSGDLSVYWYQQSLDQGLQFLIQYYNGEERAKGNILERFSAQQFPDLHSELNLSSLELGDSALYFCASSDAGGKAGELFFGEGSRLTVL.

In this sample, this clone turned up a few times. This chain uses TRBV7-2 with TRBJ2-4, with 8 bases that match TRBD2. This CDR3 is 16 amino acids long. J was trimmed by 6 bases and V by 1 base; bases with no gene match: 8. The germline V gene encodes CDR1 SGHTA and CDR2 FQGNSA. The CDR3 DNA is TGTGCCAGCAGCTTAGTTCGCGTGCTAGCGGGAAACATTCAGTACTTC. It yields the protein CASSLVRVLAGNIQYF.